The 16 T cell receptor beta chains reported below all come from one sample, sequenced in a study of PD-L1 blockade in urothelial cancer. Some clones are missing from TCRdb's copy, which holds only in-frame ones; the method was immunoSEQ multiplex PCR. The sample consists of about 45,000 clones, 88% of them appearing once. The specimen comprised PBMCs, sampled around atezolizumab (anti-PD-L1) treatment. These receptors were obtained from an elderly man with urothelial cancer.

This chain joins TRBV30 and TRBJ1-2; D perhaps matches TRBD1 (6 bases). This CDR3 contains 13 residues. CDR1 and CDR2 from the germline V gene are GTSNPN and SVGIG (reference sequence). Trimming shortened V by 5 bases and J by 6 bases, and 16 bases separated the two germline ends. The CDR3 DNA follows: TGTGCCTGGGGTAACAGGGCCCCTCATGGCTACACCTTC. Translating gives CAWGNRAPHGYTF.

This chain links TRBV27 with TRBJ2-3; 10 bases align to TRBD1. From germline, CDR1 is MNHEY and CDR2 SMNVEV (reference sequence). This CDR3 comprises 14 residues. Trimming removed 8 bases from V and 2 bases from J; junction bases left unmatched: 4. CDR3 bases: TGTGCCAGCCGACAGGGGGCCTACACAGATACGCAGTATTTT. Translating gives CASRQGAYTDTQYF.

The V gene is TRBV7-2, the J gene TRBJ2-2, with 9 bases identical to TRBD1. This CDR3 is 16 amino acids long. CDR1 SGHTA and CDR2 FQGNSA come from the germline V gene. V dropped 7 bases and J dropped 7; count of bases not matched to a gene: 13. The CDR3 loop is CASNLAGTGSHGELFF. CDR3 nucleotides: TGTGCCAGCAACCTGGCCGGGACAGGGTCACACGGGGAGCTGTTTTTT.

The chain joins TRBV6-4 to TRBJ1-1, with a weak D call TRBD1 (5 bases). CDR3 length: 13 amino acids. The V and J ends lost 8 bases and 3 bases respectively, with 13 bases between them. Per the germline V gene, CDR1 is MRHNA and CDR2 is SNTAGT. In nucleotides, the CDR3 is TGTGCCAGCTCCGACGGGGGGTACACTGAAGCTTTCTTT. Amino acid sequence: CASSDGGYTEAFF.

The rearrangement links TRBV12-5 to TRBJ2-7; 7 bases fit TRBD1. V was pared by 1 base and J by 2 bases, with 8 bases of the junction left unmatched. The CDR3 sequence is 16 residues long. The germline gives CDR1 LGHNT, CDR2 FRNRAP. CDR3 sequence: CASGLATGAVAYEQYF. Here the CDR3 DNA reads TGTGCTAGTGGTTTGGCTACAGGGGCGGTGGCCTACGAGCAGTACTTC.

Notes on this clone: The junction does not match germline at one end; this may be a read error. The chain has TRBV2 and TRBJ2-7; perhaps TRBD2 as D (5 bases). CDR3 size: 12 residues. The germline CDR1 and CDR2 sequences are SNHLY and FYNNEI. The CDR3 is CASIEGIRIPHF. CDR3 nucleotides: TGTGCCAGCATCGAGGGTATCCGCATACCCCACTTC.

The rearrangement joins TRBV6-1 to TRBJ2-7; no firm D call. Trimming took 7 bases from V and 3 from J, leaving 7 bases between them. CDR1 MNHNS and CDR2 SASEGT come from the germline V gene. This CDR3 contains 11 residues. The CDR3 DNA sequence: TGTGCCAGCACGGAGATCTACGAGCAGTACTTC. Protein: CASTEIYEQYF.

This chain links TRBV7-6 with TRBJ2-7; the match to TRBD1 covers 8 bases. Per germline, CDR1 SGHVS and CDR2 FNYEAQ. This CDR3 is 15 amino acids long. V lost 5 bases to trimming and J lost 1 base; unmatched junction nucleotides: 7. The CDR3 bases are TGTGCCAGCAGCCCATCCGGGACAGGATCCTACGAGCAGTACTTC. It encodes CASSPSGTGSYEQYF.

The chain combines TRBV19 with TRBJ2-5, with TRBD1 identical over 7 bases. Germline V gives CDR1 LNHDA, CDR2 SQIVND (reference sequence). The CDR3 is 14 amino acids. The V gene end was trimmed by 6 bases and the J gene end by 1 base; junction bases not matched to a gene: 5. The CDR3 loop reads CASSRTGAQETQYF. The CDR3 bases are TGTGCCAGTAGCCGAACAGGGGCCCAAGAGACCCAGTACTTC.

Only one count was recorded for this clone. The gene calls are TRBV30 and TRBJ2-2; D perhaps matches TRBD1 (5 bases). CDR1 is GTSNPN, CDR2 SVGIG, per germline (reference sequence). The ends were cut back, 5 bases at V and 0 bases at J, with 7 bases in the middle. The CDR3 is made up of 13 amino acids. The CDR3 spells CAWRTTNTGELFF. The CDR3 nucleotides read TGTGCCTGGCGGACAACGAACACCGGGGAGCTGTTTTTT. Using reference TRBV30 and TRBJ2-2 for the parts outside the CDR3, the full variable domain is SQTIHQWPATLVQPVGSPLSLECTVEGTSNPNLYWYRQAAGRGLQLLFYSVGIGQISSEVPQNLSASRPQDRQFILSSKKLLLSDSGFYLCAWRTTNTGELFFGEGSRLTVL.

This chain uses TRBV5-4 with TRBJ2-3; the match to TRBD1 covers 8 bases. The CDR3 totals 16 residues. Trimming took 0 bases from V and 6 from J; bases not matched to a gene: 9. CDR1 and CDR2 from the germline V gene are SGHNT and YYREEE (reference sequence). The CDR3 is CASSLGRGQVTDTQYF. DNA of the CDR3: TGTGCCAGCAGCTTGGGCAGGGGGCAGGTCACGGATACGCAGTATTTT.

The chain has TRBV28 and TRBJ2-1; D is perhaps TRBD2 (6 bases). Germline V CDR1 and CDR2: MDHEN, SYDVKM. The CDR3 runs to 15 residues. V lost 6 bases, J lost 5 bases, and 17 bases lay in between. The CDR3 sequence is CASSQPASAHNEQFF. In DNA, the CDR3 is TGTGCCAGCAGCCAGCCGGCTAGCGCGCACAATGAGCAGTTCTTC.

This chain's CDR3 is CAISPGQLNTEAFF. The CDR3 DNA is TGTGCCATCAGCCCGGGACAGCTGAACACTGAAGCTTTCTTT. The chain is built from TRBV10-3 and TRBJ1-1; TRBD1 matches at 7 bases. There are 14 residues in the CDR3. CDR1 and CDR2 (germline): ENHRY, SYGVKD. V lost 6 bases and J lost 0; bases outside the gene matches: 4.

This CDR3 is CASTLTSVSYNEQFF. The CDR3 region has the DNA TGTGCCAGCACCCTCACTAGCGTATCCTACAATGAGCAGTTCTTC. The J gene is TRBJ2-1, the V gene TRBV7-2; 7 bases match TRBD2. Germline CDR1 reads SGHTA; CDR2 reads FQGNSA. The CDR3 length is 15 residues. With V trimmed by 7 bases and J by 1 base, 7 bases remained unmatched.

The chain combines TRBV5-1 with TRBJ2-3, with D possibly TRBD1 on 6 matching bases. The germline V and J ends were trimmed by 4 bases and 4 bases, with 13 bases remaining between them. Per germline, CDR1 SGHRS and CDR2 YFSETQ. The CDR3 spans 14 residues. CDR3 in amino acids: CASSLGQSADTQYF. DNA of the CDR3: TGCGCCAGCAGCCTCGGACAGAGTGCAGATACGCAGTATTTT.

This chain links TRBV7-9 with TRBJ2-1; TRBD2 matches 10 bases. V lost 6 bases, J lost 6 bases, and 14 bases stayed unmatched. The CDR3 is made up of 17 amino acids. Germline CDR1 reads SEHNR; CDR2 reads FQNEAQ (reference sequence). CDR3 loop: CASSFSIPGTSVNEQFF. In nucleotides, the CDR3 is TGTGCCAGCAGTTTCTCAATCCCCGGGACTAGCGTCAATGAGCAGTTCTTC.